This TCR beta chain was sequenced during a study of blood T cell repertoires in COVID-19. The table came from immunoSEQ multiplex PCR; TCRdb's copy has only in-frame clones and leaves some out. The sample consists of roughly 160,000 clones, roughly 83% of them appearing once. The CDR3 consists of 15 residues. CDR1 is SGHRS and CDR2 is YFSETQ in the germline V gene. Deletions cut 2 bases from V and 1 base from J, with 12 bases between. This receptor was obtained from a woman aged 55-70 years who had recovered from COVID-19. The V and J genes are TRBV5-1 and TRBJ2-5; no definite D call. Input material: PBMCs or T cells enriched from blood (not recorded which). The CDR3 DNA reads as TGCGCCAGCAGCTTAGAGGCGTCCCCCCAAGAGACCCAGTACTTC. It specifies CASSLEASPQETQYF.